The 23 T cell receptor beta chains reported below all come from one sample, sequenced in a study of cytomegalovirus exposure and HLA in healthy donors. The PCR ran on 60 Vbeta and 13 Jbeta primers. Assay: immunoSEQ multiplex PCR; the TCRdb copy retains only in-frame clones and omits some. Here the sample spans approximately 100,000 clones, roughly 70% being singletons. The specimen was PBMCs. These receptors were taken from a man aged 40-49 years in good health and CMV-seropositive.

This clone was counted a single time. CDR3 sequence (DNA): TGTGCCAGCAGCTTAGGCCGGCTAGCGGGAGCCAGATACAATGAGCAGTTCTTC. Translation: CASSLGRLAGARYNEQFF. V and J are TRBV13 and TRBJ2-1; 10 bases map to TRBD2. The CDR3 consists of 18 residues. Germline CDR1 reads PRHDT; CDR2 reads FYEKMQ (reference sequence). J lost 4 bases, V lost 0 bases, and 9 bases had no gene match. The complete variable domain, with remaining parts taken from reference TRBV13 and TRBJ2-1, reads AAGVIQSPRHLIKEKRETATLKCYPIPRHDTVYWYQQGPGQDPQFLISFYEKMQSDKGSIPDRFSAQQFSDYHSELNMSSLELGDSALYFCASSLGRLAGARYNEQFFGPGTRLTVL.

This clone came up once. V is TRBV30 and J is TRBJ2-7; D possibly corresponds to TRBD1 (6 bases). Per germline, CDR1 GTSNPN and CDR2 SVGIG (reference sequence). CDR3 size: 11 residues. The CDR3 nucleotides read TGTGCGCAGGGGAGCTCCTACGAGCAGTACTTC. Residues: CAQGSSYEQYF.

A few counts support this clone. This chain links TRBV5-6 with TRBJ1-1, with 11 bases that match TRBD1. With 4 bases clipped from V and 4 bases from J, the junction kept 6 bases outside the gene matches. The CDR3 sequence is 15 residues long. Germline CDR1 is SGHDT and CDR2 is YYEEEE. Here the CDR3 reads CASSVSGTGGTEAFF. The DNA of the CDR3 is TGTGCCAGCAGCGTCTCCGGGACAGGGGGCACTGAAGCTTTCTTT.

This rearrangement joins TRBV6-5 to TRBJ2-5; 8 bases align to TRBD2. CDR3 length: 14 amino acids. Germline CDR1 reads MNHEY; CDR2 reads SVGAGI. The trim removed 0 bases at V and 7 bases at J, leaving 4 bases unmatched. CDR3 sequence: CASSYSGLVGTQYF. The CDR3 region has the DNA TGTGCCAGCAGTTACTCGGGACTAGTGGGGACCCAGTACTTC.

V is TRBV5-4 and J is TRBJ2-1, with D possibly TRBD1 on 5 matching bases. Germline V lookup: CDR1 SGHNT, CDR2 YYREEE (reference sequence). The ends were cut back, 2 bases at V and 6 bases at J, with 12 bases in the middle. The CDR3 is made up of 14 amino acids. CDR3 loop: CASSFSGIGNEQFF. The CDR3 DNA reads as TGTGCCAGCAGCTTCTCAGGGATAGGCAATGAGCAGTTCTTC.

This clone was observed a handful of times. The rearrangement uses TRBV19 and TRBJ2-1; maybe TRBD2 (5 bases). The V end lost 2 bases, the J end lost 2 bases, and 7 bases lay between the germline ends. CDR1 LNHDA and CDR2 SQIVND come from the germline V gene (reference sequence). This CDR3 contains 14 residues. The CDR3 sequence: CASSIYGTYNEQFF. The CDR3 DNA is TGTGCCAGTAGTATATACGGGACCTACAATGAGCAGTTCTTC.

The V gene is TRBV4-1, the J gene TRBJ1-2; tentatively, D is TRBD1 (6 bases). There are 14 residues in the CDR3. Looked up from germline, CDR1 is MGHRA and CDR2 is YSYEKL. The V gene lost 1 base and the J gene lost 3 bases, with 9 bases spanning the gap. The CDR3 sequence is CASSQAPGDYGYTF. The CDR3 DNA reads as TGCGCCAGCAGCCAAGCCCCAGGGGACTATGGCTACACCTTC.

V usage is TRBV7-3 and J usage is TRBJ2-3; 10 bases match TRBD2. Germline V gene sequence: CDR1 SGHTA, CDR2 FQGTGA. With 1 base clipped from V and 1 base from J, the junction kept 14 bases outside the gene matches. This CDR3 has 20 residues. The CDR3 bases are TGTGCCAGCAGCTTAAGGGGACGGACAACCGGGACTAGCGGCACAGATACGCAGTATTTT. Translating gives CASSLRGRTTGTSGTDTQYF. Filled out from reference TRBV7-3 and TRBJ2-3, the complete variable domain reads GAGVSQTPSNKVTEKGKYVELRCDPISGHTALYWYRQSLGQGPEFLIYFQGTGAADDSGLPNDRFFAVRPEGSVSTLKIQRTERGDSAVYLCASSLRGRTTGTSGTDTQYFGPGTRLTVL.

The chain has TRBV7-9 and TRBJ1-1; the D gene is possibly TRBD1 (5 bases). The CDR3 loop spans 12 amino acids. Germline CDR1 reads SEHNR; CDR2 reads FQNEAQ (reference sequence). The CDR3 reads CSPERDSAEAFF. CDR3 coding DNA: TGTTCCCCAGAAAGGGACTCAGCTGAAGCTTTCTTT.

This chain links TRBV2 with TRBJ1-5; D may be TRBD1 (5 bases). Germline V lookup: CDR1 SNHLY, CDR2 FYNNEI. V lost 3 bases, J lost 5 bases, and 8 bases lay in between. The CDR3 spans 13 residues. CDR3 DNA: TGTGCCAGCAGTGACGACAGTCATCAGCCCCAGCATTTT. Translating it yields CASSDDSHQPQHF.

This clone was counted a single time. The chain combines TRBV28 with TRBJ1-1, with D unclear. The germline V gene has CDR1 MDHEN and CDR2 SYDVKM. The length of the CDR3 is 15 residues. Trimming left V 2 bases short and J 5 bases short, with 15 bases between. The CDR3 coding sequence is TGTGCCAGCAGTTTACCGCGGTATGGGAGGACTGAAGCTTTCTTT. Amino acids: CASSLPRYGRTEAFF.

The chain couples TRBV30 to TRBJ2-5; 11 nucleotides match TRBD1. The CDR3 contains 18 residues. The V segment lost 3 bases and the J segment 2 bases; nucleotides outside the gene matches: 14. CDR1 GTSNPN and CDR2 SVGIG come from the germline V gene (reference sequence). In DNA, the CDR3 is TGTGCCTGGAGGGGGGGGACAGGGGGTTCCCTAGGGCAAGAGACCCAGTACTTC. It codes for CAWRGGTGGSLGQETQYF. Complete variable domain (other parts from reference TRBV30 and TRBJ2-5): SQTIHQWPATLVQPVGSPLSLECTVEGTSNPNLYWYRQAAGRGLQLLFYSVGIGQISSEVPQNLSASRPQDRQFILSSKKLLLSDSGFYLCAWRGGTGGSLGQETQYFGPGTRLLVL.

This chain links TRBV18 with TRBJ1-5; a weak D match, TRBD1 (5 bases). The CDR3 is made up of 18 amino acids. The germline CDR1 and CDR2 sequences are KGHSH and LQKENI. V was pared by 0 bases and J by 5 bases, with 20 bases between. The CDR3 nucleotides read TGTGCCAGCTCACCACCGGGAAAAAACAGGTTAGCGGATCAGCCCCAGCATTTT. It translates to CASSPPGKNRLADQPQHF. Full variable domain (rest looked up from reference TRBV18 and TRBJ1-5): NAGVMQNPRHLVRRRGQEARLRCSPMKGHSHVYWYRQLPEEGLKFMVYLQKENIIDESGMPKERFSAEFPKEGPSILRIQQVVRGDSAAYFCASSPPGKNRLADQPQHFGDGTRLSIL.

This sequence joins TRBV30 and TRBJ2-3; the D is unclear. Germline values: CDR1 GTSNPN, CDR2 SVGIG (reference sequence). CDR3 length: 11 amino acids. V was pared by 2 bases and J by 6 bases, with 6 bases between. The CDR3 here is CAWSSRDTQYF. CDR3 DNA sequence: TGTGCCTGGAGTAGCCGGGATACGCAGTATTTT.

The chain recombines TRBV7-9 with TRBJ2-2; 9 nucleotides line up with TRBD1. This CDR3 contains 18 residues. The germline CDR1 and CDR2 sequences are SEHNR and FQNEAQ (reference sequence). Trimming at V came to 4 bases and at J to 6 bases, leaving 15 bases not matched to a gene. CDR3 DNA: TGTGCCAGCAGCTCCAGACCCCGGACAGGGGAAAGGTCCGGGGAGCTGTTTTTT. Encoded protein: CASSSRPRTGERSGELFF.

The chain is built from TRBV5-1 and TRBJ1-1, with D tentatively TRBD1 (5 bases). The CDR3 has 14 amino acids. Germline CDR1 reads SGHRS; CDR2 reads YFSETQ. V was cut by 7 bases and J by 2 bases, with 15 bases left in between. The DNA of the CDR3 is TGCGCCAGCGGGTCTGGGGCTACAAACACTGAAGCTTTCTTT. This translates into CASGSGATNTEAFF.

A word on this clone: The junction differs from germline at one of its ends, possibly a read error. The CDR3 region is CSSSPPGLLDEQFF. The CDR3, as DNA: TGTTCCAGCAGCCCACCGGGACTATTGGATGAGCAGTTCTTC. This rearrangement joins TRBV7-9 to TRBJ2-1; 7 bases line up with TRBD2. Germline V gives CDR1 SEHNR, CDR2 FQNEAQ (reference sequence). The length of the CDR3 is 14 residues.

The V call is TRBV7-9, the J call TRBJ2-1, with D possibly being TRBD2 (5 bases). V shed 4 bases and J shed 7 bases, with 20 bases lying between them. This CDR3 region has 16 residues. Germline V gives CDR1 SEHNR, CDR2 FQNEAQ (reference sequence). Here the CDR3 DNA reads TGTGCCAGCAGCTCGGAGGTATCTACTCGATCAAATGAGCAGTTCTTC. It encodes CASSSEVSTRSNEQFF.

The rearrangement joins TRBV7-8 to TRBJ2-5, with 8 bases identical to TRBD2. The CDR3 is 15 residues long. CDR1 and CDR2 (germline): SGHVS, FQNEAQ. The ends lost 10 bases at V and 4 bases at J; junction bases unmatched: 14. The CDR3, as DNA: TGTGCCACCCATACCCAGCGGGAGAGTCGAGAGACCCAGTACTTC. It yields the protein CATHTQRESRETQYF. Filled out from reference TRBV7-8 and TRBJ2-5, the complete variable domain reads GAGVSQSPRYKVAKRGQDVALRCDPISGHVSLFWYQQALGQGPEFLTYFQNEAQLDKSGLPSDRFFAERPEGSVSTLKIQRTQQEDSAVYLCATHTQRESRETQYFGPGTRLLVL.

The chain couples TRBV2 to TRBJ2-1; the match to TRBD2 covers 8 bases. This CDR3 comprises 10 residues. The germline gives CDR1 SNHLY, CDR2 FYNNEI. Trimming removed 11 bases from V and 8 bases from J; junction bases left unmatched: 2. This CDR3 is CAPGGDEQFF. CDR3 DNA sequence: TGTGCCCCCGGGGGGGATGAGCAGTTCTTC.

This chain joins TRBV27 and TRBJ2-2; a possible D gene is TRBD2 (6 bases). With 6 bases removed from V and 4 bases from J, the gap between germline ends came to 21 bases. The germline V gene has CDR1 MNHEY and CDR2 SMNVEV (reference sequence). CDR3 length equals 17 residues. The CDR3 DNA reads TGTGCCAGCAGCTCCGGTCCGCGACTAGTGGGCACCGGGGAGCTGTTTTTT. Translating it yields CASSSGPRLVGTGELFF.

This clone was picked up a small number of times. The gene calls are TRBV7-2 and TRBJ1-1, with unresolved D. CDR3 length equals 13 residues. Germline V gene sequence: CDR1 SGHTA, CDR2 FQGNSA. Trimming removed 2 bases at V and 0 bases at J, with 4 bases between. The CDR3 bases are TGTGCCAGCAGCTTACGTATGAACACTGAAGCTTTCTTT. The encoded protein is CASSLRMNTEAFF. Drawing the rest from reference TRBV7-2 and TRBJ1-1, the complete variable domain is GAGVSQSPSNKVTEKGKDVELRCDPISGHTALYWYRQSLGQGLEFLIYFQGNSAPDKSGLPSDRFSAERTGGSVSTLTIQRTQQEDSAVYLCASSLRMNTEAFFGQGTRLTVV.

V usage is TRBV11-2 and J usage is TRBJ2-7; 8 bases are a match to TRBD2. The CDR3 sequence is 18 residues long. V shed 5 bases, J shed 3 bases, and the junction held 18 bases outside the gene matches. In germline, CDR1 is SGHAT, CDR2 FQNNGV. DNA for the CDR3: TGTGCCAGCAGCCGAACAGCCTCGATACTAGCGGAATTCTACGAGCAGTACTTC. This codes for CASSRTASILAEFYEQYF.